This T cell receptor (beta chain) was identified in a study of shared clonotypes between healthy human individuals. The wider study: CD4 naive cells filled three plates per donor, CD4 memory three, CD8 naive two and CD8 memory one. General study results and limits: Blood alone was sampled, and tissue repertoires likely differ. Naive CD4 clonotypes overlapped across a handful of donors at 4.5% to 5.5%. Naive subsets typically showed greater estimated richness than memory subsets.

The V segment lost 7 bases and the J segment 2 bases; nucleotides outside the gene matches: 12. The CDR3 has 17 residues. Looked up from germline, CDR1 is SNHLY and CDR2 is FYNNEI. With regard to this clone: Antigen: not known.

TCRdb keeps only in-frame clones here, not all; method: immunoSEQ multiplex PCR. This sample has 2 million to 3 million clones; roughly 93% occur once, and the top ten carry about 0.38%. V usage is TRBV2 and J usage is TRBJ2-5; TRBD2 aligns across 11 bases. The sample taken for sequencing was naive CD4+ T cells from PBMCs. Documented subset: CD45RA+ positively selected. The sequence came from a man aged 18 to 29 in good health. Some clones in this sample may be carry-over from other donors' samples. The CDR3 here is CASTRLAGIIPQETQYF. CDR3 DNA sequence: TGTGCCAGCACCCGACTAGCGGGGATCATCCCACAAGAGACCCAGTACTTC.